This record covers a single T cell receptor (beta chain). Its antigen is still unknown. Preparation of the TCRbeta library involved a method that used unique molecular identifiers. TCRdb reprocessed the PCR reads via MiXCR and lists one record per CDR3 protein. The data show about 980,000 distinct CDR3 sequences, around 30% seen once. V dropped 5 bases and J dropped 7 bases, with 14 bases sitting between them. The CDR3 sequence is 14 residues long. This sample stems from a study of T-cell reconstitution after alpha-beta-depleted transplantation in children. Study-wide results and limits: There were reportedly several hundred expanded graft clones from which alpha-beta T cells came about two months after transplant.

The rearrangement joins TRBV12-3 or TRBV12-4 to TRBJ2-2; D remains unclear. The specimen comprised PBMCs, mostly from graft donor cells, sampled 360 days after TCRalphabeta/CD19-depleted stem cell transplant. The origin of this receptor is a boy under two years old who had a stem cell transplant for SCID, so the T cells may come from the graft donor. As DNA, the CDR3 is TGTGCCAGCAGTGCCCCCGGCCCTGGCGGGGAGCTGTTTTTT. This encodes CASSAPGPGGELFF.